The rows below give T cell receptor beta chains drawn from one sample of a study of regulatory T cells in long-lasting Graves disease. One entry per CDR3 protein results from TCRdb running MiXCR on the multiplex PCR reads. The sample lists approximately 440,000 distinct CDR3 sequences; roughly a quarter were seen once. Sequences were derived from peripheral blood mononuclear cells (PBMCs), sampled when the disease was refractory, from a patient treated with antithyroid drugs. The receptors originated from a female donor with Graves disease. Both conserved end residues are part of each CDR3. D genes are given only for firm matches. Size is stated for part of the rows, as once, few or many counts, or as a class when the clone is expanded.

V,size,J,D,CDR3,DNA
TRBV15,-,TRBJ2-7,TRBD2,CATSRGSAREQCF,TGTGCCACCAGCAGAGGGTCGGCGCGGGAGCAGTGCTTC
TRBV9,-,TRBJ1-1,-,CASSVDAGTEAFF,TGTGCCAGCAGCGTAGATGCAGGTACTGAAGCTTTCTTT
TRBV12-3/TRBV12-4,-,TRBJ1-1,-,CASIPGPMNTEAFF,TGTGCCAGCATCCCTGGACCGATGAACACTGAAGCTTTCTTT
TRBV12-3/TRBV12-4,-,TRBJ2-5,-,CASSLAMLETQYF,TGTGCCAGCAGTTTAGCCATGCTGGAGACCCAGTACTTC
TRBV15,few,TRBJ1-1,-,CATSRGGDGDTEAFF,TGTGCCACCAGCAGGGGTGGAGACGGGGACACTGAAGCTTTCTTT
TRBV13,-,TRBJ2-3,TRBD1,CASRKGQRTDTQYF,TGTGCCAGCAGGAAGGGACAGCGCACAGATACGCAGTATTTT
TRBV28,many,TRBJ1-5,-,CASRPLGGKDQPQHF,TGTGCCAGCAGGCCCCTCGGCGGTAAAGATCAGCCCCAGCATTTT
TRBV7-9,many,TRBJ1-1,-,CASSYSFTGSGTEAFF,TGTGCCAGCAGCTACAGCTTTACAGGATCAGGGACTGAAGCTTTCTTT
TRBV28,few,TRBJ2-7,TRBD1,CASRPQGATYEQYF,TGTGCCAGCAGACCACAGGGGGCGACCTACGAGCAGTACTTC
TRBV19,few,TRBJ1-4,TRBD1,CASSSEDRGFSTNEKLFF,TGTGCCAGTAGTTCGGAAGACAGGGGGTTTTCAACTAATGAAAAACTGTTTTTT
TRBV11-1,many,TRBJ1-6,TRBD1,CASSRDRINSPLHF,TGTGCCAGCAGCCGGGACAGGATTAATTCACCCCTCCACTTT
TRBV7-8,-,TRBJ2-7,TRBD2,CASSGTSGPYEQYF,TGTGCCAGCAGCGGCACTAGCGGCCCCTACGAGCAGTACTTC
TRBV28,-,TRBJ2-7,-,CASSLIGGSYEQYF,TGTGCCAGCAGTTTAATAGGGGGATCCTACGAGCAGTACTTC
TRBV28,-,TRBJ2-3,-,CASGSPRLTDTQYF,TGTGCCAGCGGGTCTCCACGGCTCACAGATACGCAGTATTTT
TRBV10-3,-,TRBJ2-7,-,CAISDPLEGLAYEQYF,TGTGCCATCAGTGACCCTCTGGAGGGTTTGGCCTACGAGCAGTACTTC